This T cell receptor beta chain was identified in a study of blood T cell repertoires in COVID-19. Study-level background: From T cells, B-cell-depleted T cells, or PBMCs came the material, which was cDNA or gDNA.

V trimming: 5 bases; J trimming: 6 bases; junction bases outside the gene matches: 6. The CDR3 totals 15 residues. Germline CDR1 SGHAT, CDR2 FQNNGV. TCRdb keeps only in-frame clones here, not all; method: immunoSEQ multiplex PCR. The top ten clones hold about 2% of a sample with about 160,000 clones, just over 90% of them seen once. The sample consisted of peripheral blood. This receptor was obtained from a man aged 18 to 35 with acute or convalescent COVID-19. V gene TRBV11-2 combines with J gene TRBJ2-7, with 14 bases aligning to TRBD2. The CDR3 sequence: CASSPGLAGEGEQYF. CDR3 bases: TGTGCCAGCAGCCCGGGACTAGCGGGAGAGGGCGAGCAGTACTTC.